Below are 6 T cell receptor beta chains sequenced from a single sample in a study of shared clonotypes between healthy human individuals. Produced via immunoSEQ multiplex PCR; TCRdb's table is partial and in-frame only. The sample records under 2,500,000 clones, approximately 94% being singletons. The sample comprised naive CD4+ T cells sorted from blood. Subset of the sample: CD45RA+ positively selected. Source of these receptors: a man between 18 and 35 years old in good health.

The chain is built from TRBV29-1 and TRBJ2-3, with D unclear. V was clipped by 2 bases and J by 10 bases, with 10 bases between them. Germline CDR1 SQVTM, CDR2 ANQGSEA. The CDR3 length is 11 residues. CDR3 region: CSVETGIAQYF. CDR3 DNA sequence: TGCAGCGTTGAAACGGGTATTGCGCAGTATTTT.

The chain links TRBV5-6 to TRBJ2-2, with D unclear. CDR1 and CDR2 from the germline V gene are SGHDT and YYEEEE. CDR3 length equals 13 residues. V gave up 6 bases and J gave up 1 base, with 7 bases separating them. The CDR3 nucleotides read TGTGCCAGCACTTTGGGGAACACCGGGGAGCTGTTTTTT. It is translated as CASTLGNTGELFF.

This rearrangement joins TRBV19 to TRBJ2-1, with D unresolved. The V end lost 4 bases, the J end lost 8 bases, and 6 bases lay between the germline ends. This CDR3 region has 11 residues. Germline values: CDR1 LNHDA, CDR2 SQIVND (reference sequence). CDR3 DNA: TGTGCCAGTAGTACCCGAGATGAGCAGTTCTTC. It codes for CASSTRDEQFF.

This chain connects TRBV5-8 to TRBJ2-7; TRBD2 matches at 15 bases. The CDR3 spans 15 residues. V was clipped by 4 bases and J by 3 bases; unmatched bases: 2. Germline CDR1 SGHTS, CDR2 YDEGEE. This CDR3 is CASSQGLAGGYEQYF. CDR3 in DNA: TGTGCCAGCAGCCAGGGACTAGCGGGAGGCTACGAGCAGTACTTC. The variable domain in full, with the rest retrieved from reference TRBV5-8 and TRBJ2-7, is EAGVTQSPTHLIKTRGQQATLRCSPISGHTSVYWYQQALGLGLQFLLWYDEGEERNRGNFPPRFSGRQFPNYSSELNVNALELEDSALYLCASSQGLAGGYEQYFGPGTRLTVT.

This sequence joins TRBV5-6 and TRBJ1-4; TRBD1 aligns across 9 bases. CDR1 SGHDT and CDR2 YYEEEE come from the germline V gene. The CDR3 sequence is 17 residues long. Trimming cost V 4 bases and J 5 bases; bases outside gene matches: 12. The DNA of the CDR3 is TGTGCCAGCAGCCTGACAGGGGGTGGATTGAGGAATGAAAAACTGTTTTTT. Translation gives CASSLTGGGLRNEKLFF. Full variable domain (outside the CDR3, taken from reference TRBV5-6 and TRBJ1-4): DAGVTQSPTHLIKTRGQQVTLRCSPKSGHDTVSWYQQALGQGPQFIFQYYEEEERQRGNFPDRFSGHQFPNYSSELNVNALLLGDSALYLCASSLTGGGLRNEKLFFGSGTQLSVL.

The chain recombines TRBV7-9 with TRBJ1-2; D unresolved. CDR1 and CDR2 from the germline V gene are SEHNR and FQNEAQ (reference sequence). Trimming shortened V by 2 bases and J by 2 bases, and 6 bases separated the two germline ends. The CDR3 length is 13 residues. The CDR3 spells CASSLLINYGYTF. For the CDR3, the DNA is TGTGCCAGCAGCTTACTTATCAACTATGGCTACACCTTC.